The 12 T cell receptor beta chains in this list originate from one sample, sequenced in a study of tumor and adjacent non-tumor tissue in lung cancer. No cell sorting was done before RNA was extracted from the tissue. This non-tumor lung sample came from over 3 cm beyond the tumor edge. Three rounds of nested PCR, following a modified ARM-PCR protocol, produced the TCRbeta library. TCRdb re-called the multiplex PCR reads with MiXCR, one entry per CDR3 protein. The sample holds 90,000 to 100,000 distinct CDR3 sequences, 80% seen once. The sequencing sample was made of distant non-tumor lung tissue. These receptors were obtained from a man aged 55 to 70 with small cell lung cancer.

Comments on this clonotype: It may be a read error: a sequence one base away is much more abundant. The chain joins TRBV20-1 to TRBJ1-5; possible D gene TRBD1, 5 bases. Per germline, CDR1 DFQATT and CDR2 SNEGSKA (reference sequence). The CDR3 has 12 residues. For the CDR3, the DNA is TGCACTGCTAGCCAGAGGGGTCAGCCCCAGCATTTT. Protein sequence: CTASQRGQPQHF.

With respect to this clonotype: Given a much more abundant clone one base away, this may be a read error. The rearrangement joins TRBV30 to TRBJ1-5, with D perhaps TRBD1 (5 bases). Trimming stripped 2 bases from V and 7 bases from J, with 12 bases between. Germline V gives CDR1 GTSNPN, CDR2 SVGIG (reference sequence). The CDR3 extends over 13 amino acids. CDR3 sequence (DNA): TGTGCCTGGAGTCTGGGGACGACCCAGCCCCAGCATTTT. It specifies CAWSLGTTQPQHF.

The rearrangement joins TRBV6-1 to TRBJ1-3; D remains ambiguous. Germline CDR1 reads MNHNS; CDR2 reads SASEGT. The V and J ends lost 4 bases and 4 bases respectively, with 20 bases between them. The CDR3 extends over 17 amino acids. The CDR3 DNA sequence: TGTGCCAGCAGTGGTACGGGAAGGTCTACGCCAGGAAACACCATATATTTT. This translates into CASSGTGRSTPGNTIYF.

A word on this clonotype: An end of the junction does not agree with germline; a read error may underlie this. The chain links TRBV13 to TRBJ1-6; no firm D call. The germline CDR1 and CDR2 sequences are PRHDT and FYEKMQ (reference sequence). The CDR3 consists of 17 residues. CDR3 in DNA: TGTGCCAGCAGACAAAACGACGGAAGCTCATATAATTCACCCCTCCAATTT. Translated: CASRQNDGSSYNSPLQF. The variable domain in full, with the rest retrieved from reference TRBV13 and TRBJ1-6, is AAGVIQSPRHLIKEKRETATLKCYPIPRHDTVYWYQQGPGQDPQFLISFYEKMQSDKGSIPDRFSAQQFSDYHSELNMSSLELGDSALYFCASRQNDGSSYNSPLQFGNGTRLTVT.

As for this clonotype: Germline and junction disagree at one end, which may indicate a read error. This chain uses TRBV12-3 or TRBV12-4 with TRBJ2-1; D gene unclear. CDR3 size: 14 residues. The CDR3 reads CVSSFSRRMYEQFF. The CDR3 region has the DNA TGTGTCAGCAGTTTCAGCAGGAGAATGTATGAGCAGTTCTTC.

As regards this clonotype: One end of the junction fails to match germline, which may point to a read error. The chain carries TRBV29-1 and TRBJ1-1; D ambiguous. CDR3 size: 13 residues. The germline CDR1 and CDR2 sequences are SQVTM and ANQGSEA. As DNA, the CDR3 is TGCGACGTTAAAGGACCCATGAACACTGAAACTTTCTTT. It codes for CDVKGPMNTETFF.

With respect to this clonotype: A much larger clone lies a single base off, so this may be a read error. This chain joins TRBV5-1 and TRBJ2-1; D perhaps matches TRBD1 (6 bases). Trimming removed 1 base from V and 7 bases from J, with 12 bases in between. CDR3 size: 14 residues. The germline gives CDR1 SGHRS, CDR2 YFSETQ. The CDR3 loop reads CASSLTGTDNEQFF. The DNA of the CDR3 is TGCGCCAGCAGCTTGACAGGGACGGATAATGAGCAGTTCTTC.

The V gene is TRBV29-1, the J gene TRBJ2-1, with D maybe TRBD2 (6 bases). This CDR3 contains 15 residues. CDR1 SQVTM and CDR2 ANQGSEA come from the germline V gene. Trimming took off 6 bases at V and 2 bases at J, with 17 bases between the two ends. Written as DNA, the CDR3 is TGCAGCGTCCCCGAGACTAGTAACACCTACAATGAGCAGTTCTTC. Translation: CSVPETSNTYNEQFF.

Note on this clonotype: An end of the junction differs from the germline gene, which may be a read error. The chain carries TRBV6-2 or TRBV6-3 and TRBJ2-7, with a possible D match to TRBD2 (6 bases). CDR1 and CDR2 (germline): MNHEY, SVGEGT. The CDR3 length is 14 residues. In nucleotides, the CDR3 is TGTACCAGCGGGTTCCAGCGGACCACCTACGAGCAGTATTTC. Its translation: CTSGFQRTTYEQYF.

As regards this clonotype: A much larger clone differs by one base, so this may be a read error. V and J are TRBV20-1 and TRBJ2-1; 11 nucleotides line up with TRBD2. J lost 3 bases, V lost 2 bases, and 9 bases had no gene match. This CDR3 spans 17 amino acids. CDR1 and CDR2 from the germline V gene are DFQATT and SNEGSKA (reference sequence). The CDR3 nucleotides read TGCAGTGCTAGACATAATAGCGGGAGGGCCGGCTACAATGAGCAGTTCTTC. Protein: CSARHNSGRAGYNEQFF.

This chain joins TRBV6-6 and TRBJ1-6; the D is unclear. This CDR3 comprises 15 residues. V dropped 5 bases and J dropped 7 bases, with 15 bases sitting between them. The germline CDR1 and CDR2 sequences are MNHNY and SVGAGI (reference sequence). CDR3 loop: CASSNGSSGNSPLHF. CDR3 nucleotides: TGTGCCAGCAGTAACGGAAGCAGCGGCAATTCACCCCTCCACTTT.

This clonotype was seen just once. The chain is built from TRBV6-5 and TRBJ1-2, with 7 bases fitting TRBD1. The J segment lost 7 bases and the V segment lost 6 bases, leaving 11 bases of the junction unmatched. Germline values: CDR1 MNHEY, CDR2 SVGAGI. The CDR3 extends over 14 amino acids. CDR3 sequence reads: CASRSNDRDSGYTF. In DNA form, the CDR3 reads TGTGCCAGCAGATCTAACGACAGGGACAGTGGCTACACCTTC.